This T cell receptor (beta chain) was captured in a study of T cells of healthy individuals. TCRdb re-called the 5' RACE reads through MiXCR, storing one row per CDR3 protein. The sample has tens of thousands of distinct CDR3 sequences; roughly 14% are singletons. The CDR3 loop spans 17 amino acids. CDR1 LGHNA and CDR2 YNFKEQ come from the germline V gene. The germline V and J ends were trimmed by 0 bases and 0 bases, with 15 bases remaining between them. This clonotype was seen a few times. The J gene is TRBJ2-7, the V gene TRBV4-2, with TRBD1 as a possible D gene (5 bases). The source of this sequence is a human donor in good health. The CDR3, as DNA: TGTGCCAGCAGCCAAGAAGACAGACTTCCGAGCTCCTACGAGCAGTACTTC. Its translation is CASSQEDRLPSSYEQYF.